This T cell receptor beta chain is drawn from a study of blood T cell repertoires in COVID-19. Study background: The study drew acute and convalescent COVID-19 samples from the United States, Italy and Spain. The analysed material was cDNA or gDNA that came from T cells, B-cell-depleted T cells, or PBMCs.

In the authors' methods: The assay estimated nucleated cells by amplifying reference gene primers. The data were produced by immunoSEQ multiplex PCR, yet TCRdb's version contains in-frame clones alone and is incomplete. D and trimming were read from the DNA, whereas the V and J calls and clone size are those reported in that table. This repertoire shows just under 60,000 clones, about 72% found once; its top ten account for roughly 13%. V lost 6 bases to trimming and J lost 1 base, with 6 bases between them. CDR3 length: 12 residues. Germline V gives CDR1 MDHEN, CDR2 SYDVKM. The clonotype originates from a man at least 80 years old with acute or convalescent COVID-19. Sequencing was carried out using peripheral blood. This rearrangement joins TRBV28 to TRBJ2-5; D is unclear. Written as DNA, the CDR3 is TGTGCCAGCAGCCCTAGCCAAGAGACCCAGTACTTC. Amino acid sequence: CASSPSQETQYF.